This is a list of T cell receptor beta chains from one sample in a study of cytomegalovirus exposure and HLA in healthy donors. TCRdb's copy holds only in-frame clones and misses some; the assay was immunoSEQ multiplex PCR. Among some 160,000 clones, 73% were seen once, and the ten largest hold around 5%. The sample comprised PBMCs. The receptors were sampled from a woman in her late teens or twenties in good health and CMV-seropositive. Both conserved end residues are part of each CDR3. A D gene is named only where the DNA matches it firmly. Rows give clone size only sometimes, using once, few, many, or a class for an expanded clone.

>few|TRBV19|TRBD2|TRBJ2-5
CASSRDYQRETQYF
TGTGCCAGTAGTAGGGACTACCAGCGGGAGACCCAGTACTTC
>NA|TRBV19|TRBD2|TRBJ2-3
CASQGTSGGTDTQYF
TGTGCCAGTCAAGGGACTAGCGGGGGCACAGATACGCAGTATTTT
>few|TRBV5-1|TRBD1|TRBJ1-2
CASRPTGNYGYTF
TGCGCCAGCAGACCGACAGGGAACTATGGCTACACCTTC
>NA|TRBV7-2|TRBD2|TRBJ2-7
CASSEPGLAAIEQYF
TGTGCCAGCAGCGAACCGGGACTAGCGGCAATAGAGCAGTACTTC
>NA|TRBV27|TRBD2|TRBJ2-7
CASSLYGTSYEQYF
TGTGCCAGCAGTTTATATGGGACTAGCTACGAGCAGTACTTC
>NA|TRBV5-8|TRBD1|TRBJ2-1
CASSLGPGQGHNEQFF
TGTGCCAGCAGCTTGGGACCGGGACAGGGTCACAATGAGCAGTTCTTC
>NA|TRBV30|TRBD1|TRBJ2-7
CAWRGRQGISYEQYF
TGTGCCTGGAGGGGACGACAGGGAATCTCCTACGAGCAGTACTTC
>NA|TRBV5-1|NA|TRBJ1-2
CASSFEVTGTYGYTF
TGCGCCAGCAGCTTCGAAGTGACTGGGACTTATGGCTACACCTTC
>NA|TRBV7-2|NA|TRBJ2-5
CASSLGAWGLPYNQETQYF
TGTGCCAGCAGCTTAGGGGCATGGGGACTCCCTTACAACCAAGAGACCCAGTACTTC
>NA|TRBV14|NA|TRBJ2-3
CASSRTATDTQYF
TGTGCCAGCAGCCGGACAGCGACAGATACGCAGTATTTT
>few|TRBV19|NA|TRBJ1-1
CASSITGAEAFF
TGTGCCAGTAGTATAACCGGAGCTGAAGCTTTCTTT
>NA|TRBV7-3|TRBD1|TRBJ1-1
CASSANRQGTEAFF
TGTGCCAGCAGCGCAAACCGACAGGGGACTGAAGCTTTCTTT
>NA|TRBV27|TRBD2|TRBJ2-1
CASSIAGLLYNEQFF
TGTGCCAGCAGTATAGCGGGGCTCCTATACAATGAGCAGTTCTTC
>few|TRBV6-5|NA|TRBJ1-1
CATRRYRGGTEAFF
TGTGCCACCAGACGATATAGGGGAGGCACTGAAGCTTTCTTT
>NA|TRBV5-1|TRBD2|TRBJ2-2
CASSPSGTSTGELFF
TGCGCCAGCAGCCCATCCGGGACTAGCACCGGGGAGCTGTTTTTT
>NA|TRBV29-1|NA|TRBJ2-2
CSVDRENTGELFF
TGCAGCGTTGACCGGGAGAACACCGGGGAGCTGTTTTTT
>NA|TRBV6-6|NA|TRBJ1-5
CASSPPLEGRVAQHF
TGTGCCAGCAGCCCACCCCTGGAGGGTCGGGTGGCCCAGCATTTT
>NA|TRBV7-9|NA|TRBJ1-1
CASSLQGGITEAFF
TGTGCCAGCAGCTTACAGGGCGGCATCACTGAAGCTTTCTTT
>few|TRBV21-1|NA|TRBJ1-2
CASSSQWTGPLYGYTF
TGTGCCAGCAGCTCCCAATGGACAGGGCCCCTTTATGGCTACACCTTC
>NA|TRBV30|NA|TRBJ1-1
CAWSVQQGLSFF
TGTGCCTGGAGTGTACAGCAGGGCCTATCTTTCTTT
>NA|TRBV4-3|NA|TRBJ2-3
CASSQDFTQGRGDTQYF
TGCGCCAGCAGCCAAGATTTTACCCAGGGGAGGGGAGATACGCAGTATTTT
>NA|TRBV5-8|NA|TRBJ2-1
CASSLGLGPSYNEQFF
TGTGCCAGCAGCTTGGGGTTGGGGCCTTCCTACAATGAGCAGTTCTTC
>NA|TRBV7-9|NA|TRBJ2-3
CASSHPRQEFTDTQYF
TGTGCCAGCAGCCATCCCCGACAGGAGTTCACAGATACGCAGTATTTT
>NA|TRBV2|NA|TRBJ1-5
CASGTNRQPQHF
TGTGCCAGTGGGACAAATCGGCAGCCCCAGCATTTT
>NA|TRBV19|NA|TRBJ2-2
CASSLGATGELFF
TGTGCCAGTTCTTTGGGGGCAACCGGGGAGCTGTTTTTT
>NA|TRBV2|NA|TRBJ2-7
CASMTPRGSPVQYEQYF
TGTGCCAGCATGACCCCTCGGGGTTCTCCGGTCCAGTACGAGCAGTACTTC
>NA|TRBV28|NA|TRBJ2-5
CASSLMGDRETQYF
TGTGCCAGCAGCCTCATGGGAGACCGAGAGACCCAGTACTTC
>NA|TRBV6-6|NA|TRBJ2-7
CASSYSQVSYEQYF
TGTGCCAGCAGTTACTCTCAGGTTTCCTACGAGCAGTACTTC
>NA|TRBV30|NA|TRBJ2-3
CAWSAISTDTQYF
TGTGCCTGGAGTGCCATTAGCACAGATACGCAGTATTTT
>NA|TRBV19|NA|TRBJ1-1
CASSIGAPTRNTEAFF
TGTGCCAGTAGTATAGGGGCACCTACGCGAAACACTGAAGCTTTCTTT
>NA|TRBV11-2|NA|TRBJ1-5
CASSLEGGQPQHF
TGTGCCAGCAGCTTAGAGGGGGGTCAGCCCCAGCATTTT
>NA|TRBV7-6|NA|TRBJ2-7
CASSLGGGNPSYEQYF
TGTGCCAGCAGCTTAGGTGGGGGGAACCCCTCCTACGAGCAGTACTTC
>NA|TRBV9|NA|TRBJ2-3
CASSVQGGGTDTQYF
TGTGCCAGCAGCGTACAGGGAGGGGGGACAGATACGCAGTATTTT
>NA|TRBV2|TRBD1|TRBJ2-1
CASRATGAYYNEQFF
TGTGCCAGCAGAGCGACAGGGGCCTACTACAATGAGCAGTTCTTC
>NA|TRBV30|TRBD1|TRBJ1-4
CAWSVGTANEKLFF
TGTGCCTGGAGTGTCGGGACAGCTAATGAAAAACTGTTTTTT
>NA|TRBV30|NA|TRBJ2-3
CAWSEVRGPTDTQYF
TGTGCCTGGAGTGAGGTGCGGGGGCCCACAGATACGCAGTATTTT
>NA|TRBV7-9|TRBD2|TRBJ2-1
CSSSLVSGGSYNEQFF
TGTTCCAGCAGCTTGGTCAGCGGGGGCTCCTACAATGAGCAGTTCTTC
>NA|TRBV2|NA|TRBJ1-6
CASSLRGYNSPLHF
TGTGCCAGCAGCTTACGGGGCTATAATTCACCCCTCCACTTT
>NA|TRBV4-1|NA|TRBJ1-5
CASSQVPGSNQPQHF
TGCGCCAGCAGCCAAGTCCCAGGGAGCAATCAGCCCCAGCATTTT
>few|TRBV11-3|NA|TRBJ1-1
CASSLGAGHGGEAFF
TGTGCCAGCAGCTTGGGGGCTGGACACGGAGGTGAAGCTTTCTTT
>NA|TRBV7-2|TRBD2|TRBJ2-5
CASSFRLAGGPGQETQYF
TGTGCCAGCAGCTTTAGACTAGCGGGGGGGCCGGGACAAGAGACCCAGTACTTC
>NA|TRBV28|TRBD1|TRBJ1-3
CASTSPPGQGGNTIYF
TGTGCCAGCACCTCCCCGCCGGGACAGGGTGGAAACACCATATATTTT
>once|TRBV5-4|TRBD2|TRBJ2-7
CASSLRLAGIPSYEQYF
TGTGCCAGCAGCTTGAGACTAGCGGGGATACCCTCCTACGAGCAGTACTTC
>NA|TRBV7-3|NA|TRBJ2-1
CASSPKPTGASYNEQFF
TGTGCCAGCAGCCCGAAACCCACTGGGGCCTCCTACAATGAGCAGTTCTTC
>NA|TRBV9|NA|TRBJ2-2
CASTRQEVSGELFF
TGTGCCAGCACAAGACAGGAGGTCTCCGGGGAGCTGTTTTTT
>NA|TRBV25-1|TRBD1|TRBJ2-7
CASSGLPGQGLPEQYF
TGTGCCAGCAGTGGACTCCCGGGACAGGGGTTACCCGAGCAGTACTTC
>NA|TRBV6-1|TRBD1|TRBJ1-2
CASETGNYGYTF
TGTGCCAGCGAGACAGGGAACTATGGCTACACCTTC
>NA|TRBV5-5|TRBD1|TRBJ1-2
CASSSQWTGGVGYGYTF
TGTGCCAGCAGCTCACAGTGGACAGGGGGCGTCGGTTATGGCTACACCTTC
>few|TRBV29-1|TRBD2|TRBJ2-1
CSGSLAGDYNEQFF
TGCAGCGGAAGCCTAGCGGGGGACTACAATGAGCAGTTCTTC
>NA|TRBV18|TRBD1|TRBJ2-7
CASSPFPGTGNNEQYF
TGTGCCAGCTCACCATTCCCGGGGACAGGGAATAACGAGCAGTACTTC
>NA|TRBV7-2|NA|TRBJ2-1
CASSLTRDNEQFF
TGTGCCAGCAGCTTAACCAGGGACAATGAGCAGTTCTTC
>few|TRBV27|NA|TRBJ2-7
CASSLSGGRYEQYF
TGTGCCAGCAGTTTATCCGGGGGTAGATACGAGCAGTACTTC
>NA|TRBV5-4|TRBD1|TRBJ1-2
CASSFGTGPYGYTF
TGTGCCAGCAGCTTTGGGACAGGGCCCTATGGCTACACCTTC
>NA|TRBV7-2|NA|TRBJ2-1
CASSTPAGPQFF
TGTGCCAGCAGCACCCCGGCGGGACCCCAGTTCTTC
>NA|TRBV23-1|NA|TRBJ1-2
CASTSGTNYGYTF
TGCGCCAGCACGTCGGGGACTAACTATGGCTACACCTTC
>few|TRBV14|NA|TRBJ2-1
CASSPRDFGNEQFF
TGTGCCAGCAGCCCCCGGGACTTTGGTAATGAGCAGTTCTTC
>NA|TRBV2|NA|TRBJ1-5
CASSRLRSNQPQHF
TGTGCCAGCAGTCGGTTGCGTAGCAATCAGCCCCAGCATTTT